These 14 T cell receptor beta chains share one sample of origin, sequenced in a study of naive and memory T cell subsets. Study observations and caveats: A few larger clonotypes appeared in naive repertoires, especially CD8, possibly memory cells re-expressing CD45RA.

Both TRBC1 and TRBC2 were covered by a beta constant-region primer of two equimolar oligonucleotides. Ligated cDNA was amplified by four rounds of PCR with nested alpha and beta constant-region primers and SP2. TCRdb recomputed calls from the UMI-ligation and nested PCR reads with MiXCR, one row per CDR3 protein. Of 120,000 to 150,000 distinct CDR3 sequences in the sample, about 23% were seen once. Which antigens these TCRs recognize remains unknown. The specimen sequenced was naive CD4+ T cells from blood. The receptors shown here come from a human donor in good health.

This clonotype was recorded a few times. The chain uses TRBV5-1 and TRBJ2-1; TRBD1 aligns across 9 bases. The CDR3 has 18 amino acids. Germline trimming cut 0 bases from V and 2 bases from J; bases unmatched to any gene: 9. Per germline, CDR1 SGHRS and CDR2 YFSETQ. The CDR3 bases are TGCGCCAGCAGCTTGGGGGACAGGGCCTCGGGACCCTACAATGAGCAGTTCTTC. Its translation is CASSLGDRASGPYNEQFF. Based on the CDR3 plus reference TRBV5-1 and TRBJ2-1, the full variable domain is KAGVTQTPRYLIKTRGQQVTLSCSPISGHRSVSWYQQTPGQGLQFLFEYFSETQRNKGNFPGRFSGRQFSNSRSEMNVSTLELGDSALYLCASSLGDRASGPYNEQFFGPGTRLTVL.

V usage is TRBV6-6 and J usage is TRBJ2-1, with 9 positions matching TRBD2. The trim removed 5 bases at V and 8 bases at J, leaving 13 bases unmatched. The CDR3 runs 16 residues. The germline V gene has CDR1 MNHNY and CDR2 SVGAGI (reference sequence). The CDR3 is CASSGRSGSLIDEQFF. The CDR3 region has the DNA TGTGCCAGCAGTGGACGTAGCGGGAGTTTAATCGATGAGCAGTTCTTC.

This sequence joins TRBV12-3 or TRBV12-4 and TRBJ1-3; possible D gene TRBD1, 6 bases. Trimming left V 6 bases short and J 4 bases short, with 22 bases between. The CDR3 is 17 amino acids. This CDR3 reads CASRQSGGQGKGNTIYF. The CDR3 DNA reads TGTGCCAGCAGGCAAAGCGGGGGCCAGGGAAAAGGAAACACCATATATTTT.

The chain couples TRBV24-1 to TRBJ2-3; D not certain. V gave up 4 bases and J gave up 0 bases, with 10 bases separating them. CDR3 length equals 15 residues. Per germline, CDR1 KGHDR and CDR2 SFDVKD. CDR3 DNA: TGTGCCACCAGTGACCGATCGCCCAGCACAGATACGCAGTATTTT. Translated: CATSDRSPSTDTQYF.

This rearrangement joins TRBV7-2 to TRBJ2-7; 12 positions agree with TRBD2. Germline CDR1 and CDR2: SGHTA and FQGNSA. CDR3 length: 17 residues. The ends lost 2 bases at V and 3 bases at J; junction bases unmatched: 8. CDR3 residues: CASSLPTSGRLSYEQYF. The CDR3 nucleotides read TGTGCCAGCAGCTTACCGACTAGCGGGAGATTAAGCTACGAGCAGTACTTC.

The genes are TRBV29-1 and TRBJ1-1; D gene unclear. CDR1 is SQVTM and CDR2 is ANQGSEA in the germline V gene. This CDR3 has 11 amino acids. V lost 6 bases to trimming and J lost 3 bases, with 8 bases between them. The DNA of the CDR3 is TGCAGCGTCCGCCGGGACACTGAAGCTTTCTTT. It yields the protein CSVRRDTEAFF.

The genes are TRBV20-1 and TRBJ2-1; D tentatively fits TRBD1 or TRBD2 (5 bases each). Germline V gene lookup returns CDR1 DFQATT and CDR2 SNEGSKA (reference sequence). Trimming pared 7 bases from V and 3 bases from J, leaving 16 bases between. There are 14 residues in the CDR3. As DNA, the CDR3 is TGCAGTGGGGGAAGGGGAGAATTCTACAATGAGCAGTTCTTC. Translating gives CSGGRGEFYNEQFF.

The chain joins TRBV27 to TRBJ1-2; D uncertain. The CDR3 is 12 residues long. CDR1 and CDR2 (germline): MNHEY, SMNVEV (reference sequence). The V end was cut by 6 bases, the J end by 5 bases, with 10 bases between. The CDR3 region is CASRNRGYGYTF. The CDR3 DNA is TGTGCCAGCAGGAACAGAGGGTATGGCTACACCTTC.

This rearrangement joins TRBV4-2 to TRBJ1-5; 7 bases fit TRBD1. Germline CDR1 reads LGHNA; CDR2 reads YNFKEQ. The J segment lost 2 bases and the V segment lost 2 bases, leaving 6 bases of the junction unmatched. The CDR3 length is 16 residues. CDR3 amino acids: CASSQLQGLGNQPQHF. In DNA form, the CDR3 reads TGTGCCAGCAGCCAACTACAGGGGCTCGGCAATCAGCCCCAGCATTTT.

CDR3 nucleotide sequence: TGTGCCAGCAGCCCAAACTTGGGAGAGACCCAGTACTTC. This gives the protein CASSPNLGETQYF. This chain uses TRBV7-9 with TRBJ2-5, with unresolved D. The CDR3 spans 13 residues. Germline V gives CDR1 SEHNR, CDR2 FQNEAQ (reference sequence). Trimming pared 5 bases from V and 4 bases from J, leaving 11 bases between.

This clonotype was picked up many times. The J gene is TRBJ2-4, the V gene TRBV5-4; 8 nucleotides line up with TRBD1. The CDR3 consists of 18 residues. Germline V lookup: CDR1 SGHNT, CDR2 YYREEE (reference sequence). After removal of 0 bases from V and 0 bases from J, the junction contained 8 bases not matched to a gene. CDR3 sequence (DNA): TGTGCCAGCAGCTTGGCCGTTGGACAGGGTGTAGCCAAAAACATTCAGTACTTC. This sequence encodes CASSLAVGQGVAKNIQYF.

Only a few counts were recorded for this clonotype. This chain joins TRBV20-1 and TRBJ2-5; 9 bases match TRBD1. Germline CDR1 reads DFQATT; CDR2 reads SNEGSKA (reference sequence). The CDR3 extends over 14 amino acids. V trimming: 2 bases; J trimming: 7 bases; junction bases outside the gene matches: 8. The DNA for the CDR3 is TGCAGTGCTAGACCGGGACAGGGTTGGGGGACCCAGTACTTC. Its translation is CSARPGQGWGTQYF.

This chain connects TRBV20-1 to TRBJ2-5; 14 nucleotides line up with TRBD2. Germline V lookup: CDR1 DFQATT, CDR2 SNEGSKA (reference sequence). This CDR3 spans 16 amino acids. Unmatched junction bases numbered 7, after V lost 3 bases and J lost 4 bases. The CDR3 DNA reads TGCAGTGCTAGCCCTCTGGGACTAGCGGGAGTAGAGACCCAGTACTTC. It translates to CSASPLGLAGVETQYF.

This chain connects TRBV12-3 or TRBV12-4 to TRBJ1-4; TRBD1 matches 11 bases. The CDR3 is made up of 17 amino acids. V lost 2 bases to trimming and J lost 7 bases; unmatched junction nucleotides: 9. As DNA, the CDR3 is TGTGCCAGCAGTTTATCCGGGACAGGGGGAAAGGGTGAAAAACTGTTTTTT. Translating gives CASSLSGTGGKGEKLFF.